This TCR beta chain was found in a study of cytotoxic CD8 clonotypes in ibrutinib-treated CLL. Measured with immunoSEQ multiplex PCR; TCRdb has only the in-frame clones, and not every one. The repertoire holds over 200,000 clones, with roughly 65% as singletons. J gave up 6 bases and V 1 base, and 2 bases lay outside the gene matches. The germline CDR1 and CDR2 sequences are SGHNT and YENEEA. The CDR3 consists of 13 residues. The sequence derives from a human donor with chronic lymphocytic leukemia. The chain carries TRBV11-3 and TRBJ1-2; TRBD1 matches 7 bases. The specimen was PBMCs, collected after 12 months of ibrutinib treatment. The CDR3 spells CASSLGQGDGYTF. CDR3 bases: TGTGCCAGCAGCTTAGGACAGGGTGATGGCTACACCTTC.